The next 15 T cell receptor beta chains were all read from a single sample in a study of T-cell reconstitution after alpha-beta-depleted transplantation in children listed by TCRdb under 2016. What the treatment or condition label conveys for this sample: allogeneic hematopoietic cell transplantation with graft depleted of TCRalphabeta T cells and CD19 B cells. Library method: PCR. For sequencing, an Illumina HiSeq 2500 was employed. TCR libraries were prepared with molecular barcoding, using unique molecular identifiers to normalize TCRbeta repertoire quantification. The public reads were quality trimmed at Q25 with fastp and then assembled into clones with MiXCR by TCRdb, keeping productive beta chains. Each record represents a unique CDR3 protein, reported with the most common genes and DNA among its rows. The sample records about 490,000 distinct CDR3 sequences, about 10% of which are singletons. The top ten hold approximately 2% of the sample.

The source was PBMCs, collected before TCRalphabeta/CD19-depleted stem cell transplant. These receptors came from a child aged 2 to 10 with inherited bone marrow failure, due to receive a stem cell transplant.

This clonotype was seen at least ten times. This chain connects TRBV4-1 to TRBJ1-1; 8 bases align to TRBD1. The germline gives CDR1 MGHRA, CDR2 YSYEKL. This CDR3 spans 16 amino acids. After removal of 4 bases from V and 1 base from J, the junction contained 8 bases not matched to a gene. The CDR3 region has the DNA TGCGCCAGCAGCCCAGGACAGGGACGAGGGAACACTGAAGCTTTCTTT. This encodes CASSPGQGRGNTEAFF.

The J gene is TRBJ2-3, the V gene TRBV9; 8 bases map to TRBD2. The CDR3 totals 17 residues. CDR1 SGDLS and CDR2 YYNGEE come from the germline V gene. V shed 3 bases and J 2 bases; nucleotides not matched to a gene: 11. The CDR3 loop is CASSAFYAGGSTDTQYF. The CDR3, as DNA: TGTGCCAGCAGCGCTTTTTATGCGGGGGGCTCCACAGATACGCAGTATTTT.

The rearrangement joins TRBV2 to TRBJ2-3; D possibly corresponds to TRBD1 (5 bases). The CDR3 has 15 amino acids. With 2 bases removed from V and 2 bases from J, the gap between germline ends came to 11 bases. The germline CDR1 and CDR2 sequences are SNHLY and FYNNEI. In nucleotides, the CDR3 is TGTGCCAGCAGTGAAAATGCTGGGGCCACAGATACGCAGTATTTT. Its protein is CASSENAGATDTQYF.

This clonotype appeared many times. The chain links TRBV28 to TRBJ2-7; unclear D gene. Germline loops: CDR1 MDHEN, CDR2 SYDVKM. The length of the CDR3 is 14 residues. V gave up 2 bases and J gave up 3 bases, with 11 bases separating them. The CDR3 DNA reads TGTGCCAGCAGTTTAGAAGTAAATTTCTACGAGCAGTACTTC. Its protein is CASSLEVNFYEQYF.

In the case of this clonotype: This may come from a read error, since a much larger clone is one base off. The genes are TRBV15 and TRBJ2-3, with 8 positions matching TRBD1. The CDR3 spans 16 residues. Germline V gene data show CDR1 as LNHNV and CDR2 as YYDKDF (reference sequence). The CDR3 DNA is TGTGCCACCAACAGAGACCGCAGGGGGCGCGGAGATACGCAGTATTTT. Translating it yields CATNRDRRGRGDTQYF.

Concerning this clonotype itself: This may be a read error, as it is one base from a much larger clone. The rearrangement uses TRBV7-8 and TRBJ2-3, with D possibly being TRBD2 (5 bases). Germline-derived CDR1 and CDR2 are SGHVS and FQNEAQ. The ends were cut back, 0 bases at V and 1 base at J, with 11 bases in the middle. The CDR3 consists of 16 residues. The CDR3 spells CASSLAPGMGTDTQYF. The DNA for the CDR3 is TGTGCCAGCAGCTTAGCGCCGGGGATGGGCACAGATACGCAGTATTTT.

This clonotype appeared many times. The chain links TRBV19 to TRBJ2-2, with D unclear. Germline V lookup: CDR1 LNHDA, CDR2 SQIVND (reference sequence). Trimming stripped 9 bases from V and 10 bases from J, with 9 bases between. The CDR3 extends over 10 amino acids. The CDR3 DNA sequence: TGTGCCAGCCCACCTGTGGAGCTGTTTTTT. Encoded protein: CASPPVELFF.

Worth noting for this clonotype: A read error may explain this, as a much larger clone is one base away. The rearrangement uses TRBV3-1 and TRBJ2-7; 10 nucleotides match TRBD2. V trimming: 11 bases; J trimming: 5 bases; junction bases outside the gene matches: 9. There are 13 residues in the CDR3. CDR1 LGHDT and CDR2 YNNKEL come from the germline V gene (reference sequence). The CDR3 is CACSAGGQDEQYF. Here the CDR3 DNA reads TGTGCCTGCTCAGCGGGAGGGCAGGACGAGCAGTACTTC.

This clonotype has ten or more counts. This sequence joins TRBV4-3 and TRBJ2-5; D gene ambiguous. Trimming stripped 4 bases from V and 4 bases from J, with 10 bases between. Germline lookup yields CDR1 LGHNA and CDR2 YSLEER. The CDR3 contains 13 residues. The chain's CDR3 is CASSRDQRETQYF. CDR3 nucleotides: TGCGCCAGCAGCCGTGACCAGCGAGAGACCCAGTACTTC.

Of note for this clonotype: A much larger clone differs from this one at a single base, so this may be a read error. The V and J genes are TRBV6-5 and TRBJ2-1; D possibly matches TRBD1 or TRBD2 (6 bases each). Trimming left V 0 bases short and J 16 bases short, with 22 bases between. Germline CDR1 reads MNHEY; CDR2 reads SVGAGI. The CDR3 has 15 residues. CDR3 DNA: TGTGCCAGCAGTTACTCCGGGACCGTAGGCCTCGGGGGCTTCTTC. Translated: CASSYSGTVGLGGFF.

This clonotype was seen a handful of times. The chain carries TRBV7-2 and TRBJ2-7, with 7 positions matching TRBD2. There are 15 residues in the CDR3. Germline loops: CDR1 SGHTA, CDR2 FQGNSA. J lost 2 bases, V lost 1 base, and 5 bases had no gene match. The CDR3 region has the DNA TGTGCCAGCAGCTTAGTCGGGGGAGGGACCTACGAGCAGTACTTC. Translated: CASSLVGGGTYEQYF.

This clonotype occurred many times. The rearrangement joins TRBV12-3 or TRBV12-4 to TRBJ2-3; D unresolved. This CDR3 is built from 15 residues. Trimming shortened V by 0 bases and J by 3 bases, and 10 bases separated the two germline ends. CDR3 nucleotides: TGTGCCAGCAGTTTAGCGCCGATAGAGACAGATACGCAGTATTTT. Its translation: CASSLAPIETDTQYF.

This clonotype occurred a few times. V gene TRBV7-2 combines with J gene TRBJ2-3; D remains unclear. In germline, CDR1 is SGHTA, CDR2 FQGNSA. V gave up 4 bases and J gave up 6 bases, with 8 bases separating them. The CDR3 has 12 residues. The CDR3 is CASSWFSDTQYF. The CDR3 DNA reads TGTGCCAGCAGCTGGTTTAGCGATACGCAGTATTTT.

This clonotype was observed many times. The genes are TRBV9 and TRBJ2-1; possibly TRBD2 for D (6 bases). CDR1 is SGDLS and CDR2 is YYNGEE in the germline V gene. The CDR3 spans 14 residues. V was pared by 0 bases and J by 6 bases, with 10 bases between. The CDR3: CASSVVGSGNEQFF. CDR3 DNA sequence: TGTGCCAGCAGCGTAGTCGGTAGCGGCAATGAGCAGTTCTTC.

This clonotype was recorded at least ten times. The chain carries TRBV4-1 and TRBJ2-2; TRBD1 matches at 9 bases. The CDR3 extends over 18 amino acids. CDR1 and CDR2 from the germline V gene are MGHRA and YSYEKL. The V segment lost 3 bases and the J segment 6 bases; nucleotides outside the gene matches: 14. The CDR3 region has the DNA TGCGCCAGCAGCCATCAAGCGGGTGACAGGGGGTGGGCCGGGGAGCTGTTTTTT. This codes for CASSHQAGDRGWAGELFF.